The rows below give T cell receptor beta chains drawn from one sample of a study of cytomegalovirus exposure and HLA in healthy donors. Profiling relied on immunoSEQ multiplex PCR, and the TCRdb table lists in-frame clones only, not all of them. The sample has about 190,000 clones; around 77% are singletons. The sequenced sample was PBMCs. These receptors all come from a woman aged 18 to 35 in good health and CMV-seronegative. The CDR3 runs from the conserved cysteine through the conserved F or W. Fields, in order: J gene, V gene, CDR3 protein.

TRBJ2-1 | TRBV7-2 | CASSLTGKFEQFF
TRBJ1-5 | TRBV5-6 | CASSPGRTGVDQPQHF
TRBJ2-7 | TRBV5-6 | CASSLQGLEEYEQYF
TRBJ2-5 | TRBV7-9 | CASSLAGGETQYF
TRBJ2-7 | TRBV19 | CASSLQGSNYEQYF
TRBJ2-7 | TRBV9 | CASSVWDSSYEQYF
- | TRBV28 | CASSRPGTGSEQYF
TRBJ1-3 | TRBV5-1 | CASSLEGLRSGNTIYF
TRBJ2-7 | TRBV7-8 | CASRPRTGPYEQYF
TRBJ2-4 | TRBV20-1 | CSARGQSFLYF
TRBJ1-2 | TRBV7-9 | CASSYLSGTDYGYTF
TRBJ1-6 | TRBV6-5 | CASSNRVWNSPLHF
TRBJ1-4 | TRBV27 | CASSPGGLYEKLFF
TRBJ2-3 | TRBV4-1 | CASSQPPTSGRWYTQYF
TRBJ2-7 | TRBV7-9 | CASSSSGSYEQYF
TRBJ1-5 | TRBV4-1 | CASSPGGSNQPQHF
TRBJ1-1 | TRBV19 | CASSTGQGADEAFF
TRBJ2-7 | TRBV6-1 | CASSAPGQGAGEQYF
TRBJ1-5 | TRBV6-5 | CASSESSQPQHF
TRBJ1-5 | TRBV15 | CATSRLPDSSNQPQHF
TRBJ2-7 | TRBV11-2 | CASSFAQGAGEQYF
TRBJ1-6 | TRBV4-1 | CASRYGTGSDHNSPLHF
TRBJ2-5 | TRBV2 | CASTPPGLRETQYF
TRBJ1-5 | TRBV11-2 | CASSSASTGDSNQPQHF
TRBJ1-2 | TRBV7-3 | CASSPTPGGYGYTF
TRBJ2-3 | TRBV27 | CASSATGTSGGVSTDTQYF
TRBJ1-6 | TRBV28 | CASRNLRGGESPLHF
TRBJ1-4 | TRBV28 | CASRQTGGNFEKLFF
TRBJ2-7 | TRBV7-9 | CASSFNSYEQYF
TRBJ1-2 | TRBV6-1 | CASSEGAGGGYGYTF
TRBJ1-6 | TRBV30 | CAWKRGADNSNSPLHF
TRBJ1-1 | TRBV28 | CASSLRGPGTEAFF
TRBJ2-7 | TRBV5-1 | CASSPGPGGTYEQYF
TRBJ1-2 | TRBV27 | CASSFIRGRHYGYTF
TRBJ2-7 | TRBV27 | CASTPGQGSYEQYF
TRBJ1-1 | TRBV11-2 | CASSLVYSGDNTEAFF
TRBJ1-6 | TRBV6-1 | CASSLGRDNSPLHF
TRBJ2-7 | TRBV4-3 | CASSQYDRGYEQYF
TRBJ2-2 | TRBV5-1 | CASMGQYTGELFF
TRBJ1-6 | TRBV6-6 | CASSYSGVGSPLHF
TRBJ1-1 | TRBV28 | CASSLTGVSTEAFF
TRBJ2-3 | TRBV10-1 | CASSATSGGRTDTQYF
TRBJ1-1 | TRBV4-1 | CASSQDGDTEAFF
TRBJ2-5 | TRBV18 | CASSPWLAYQETQYF
TRBJ1-2 | TRBV4-3 | CASSQDPQGVPGGYTF
TRBJ2-5 | TRBV5-8 | CASRTVAQETQYF
TRBJ2-1 | TRBV4-1 | CASSQVSTSYSYNEQFF
TRBJ2-3 | TRBV19 | CASSRGGFTDTQYF
TRBJ1-1 | TRBV28 | CASSLQENTEAFF
TRBJ1-5 | TRBV19 | CASRLVASNQPQHF
TRBJ2-1 | TRBV1 | CTSSQESASYNEQFF